The rows below give T cell receptor beta chains drawn from one sample of a study of blood T cell repertoires in COVID-19. The protocol was immunoSEQ multiplex PCR, while the TCRdb copy is restricted to in-frame clones and leaves out a portion. The sample includes about 360,000 clones, around 87% seen only once; the top ten take under 3%. Sequenced sample: peripheral blood. Source of these receptors: a human donor in a cohort sampled during active COVID-19. CDR3s include the opening cysteine and the closing phenylalanine or tryptophan. The D gene is left open where the match is weak. Clone size is stated in some rows and not others, as once, few, many or a class when expanded.

v_gene	d_gene	abundance	j_gene	CDR3nt	CDR3aa
TRBV19	TRBD1	.	TRBJ2-7	TGTGCCAGTAGTATCACCGGGACAGGGCTCGAGCAGTACTTC	CASSITGTGLEQYF
TRBV13	.	.	TRBJ2-1	TGTGCCAGCAGCTTTCGGGGAGCAGGTGAGCAGTTCTTC	CASSFRGAGEQFF
TRBV28	.	.	TRBJ1-2	TGTGCCAGCAGTTTTTTCACAGGGAATGGCTACACCTTC	CASSFFTGNGYTF
TRBV27	TRBD1	.	TRBJ2-7	TGTGCCAGCAGTTTATCAACAGGGGGCTACGAGCAGTACTTC	CASSLSTGGYEQYF
TRBV10-3	TRBD1	.	TRBJ2-5	TGTGCCATCAGTGGGGACAGTTACCAAGAGACCCAGTACTTC	CAISGDSYQETQYF
TRBV11-2	TRBD2	.	TRBJ2-1	TGTGCCAGCAGCTCCTACATCCGGGCTAGCGGGAGGGCAAATGAGCAGTTCTTC	CASSSYIRASGRANEQFF
TRBV3-1/TRBV3-2	.	.	TRBJ2-3	TGTGCCAGCAGCCAAGGGAGAGCAGATACGCAGTATTTT	CASSQGRADTQYF
TRBV10-3	TRBD2	.	TRBJ2-3	TGTGCCATCAGCGAACTAGCGGGAGTAATAGGTACGCAGTATTTT	CAISELAGVIGTQYF
TRBV29-1	.	.	TRBJ1-1	TGCAGCGTGGGGGCAACAGGGAACACTGAAGCTTTCTTT	CSVGATGNTEAFF
TRBV19	TRBD1	once	TRBJ1-2	TGTGCCAGCCCGAGGACAGGGGGCTATGGCTACACCTTC	CASPRTGGYGYTF
TRBV29-1	.	.	TRBJ2-7	TGCAGCGCCGTTCGGGTAGGGGCCGAGCAGTACTTC	CSAVRVGAEQYF
TRBV9	TRBD2	.	TRBJ2-3	TGTGCCAGCAGCGGTAGCGGGGGAACTAGCACAGATACGCAGTATTTT	CASSGSGGTSTDTQYF
TRBV3-1/TRBV3-2	TRBD2	.	TRBJ2-7	TGTGCCAGCAGCAAGGGACTAGCGGGAGTCAACGAGCAGTACTTC	CASSKGLAGVNEQYF
TRBV6-1	.	.	TRBJ2-1	TGTGCCAGCAGTGATTTTCGGGACTCCTCCCTTCCGTTCTTC	CASSDFRDSSLPFF
TRBV27	TRBD1	.	TRBJ1-2	TGTGCCAGCAGTGTACTACCGGGACACCCAGGGGGGTACACCTTC	CASSVLPGHPGGYTF
TRBV5-1	TRBD1	.	TRBJ2-1	TGCGCCAGCAGCTTGGGGACAGGGTCCTACAATGAGCAGTTCTTC	CASSLGTGSYNEQFF
TRBV6-2/TRBV6-3	.	.	TRBJ2-7	TGTGCCAGCAGTTACTCGATCCAGATCTCCTACGAGCAGTACTTC	CASSYSIQISYEQYF
TRBV19	TRBD1	.	TRBJ2-3	TGTGCCAGTAGTATCGGGACAGGGGGAGGCACAGATACGCAGTATTTT	CASSIGTGGGTDTQYF
TRBV5-6	TRBD1	.	TRBJ2-2	TGTGCCAGCAGCTTAAGACAGGGGGCGGTCGGGGAGCTGTTTTTT	CASSLRQGAVGELFF
TRBV7-2	.	.	TRBJ1-1	TGTGCCAGCAGCCTCCGTACGACGGGGAACACTGAAGCTTTCTTT	CASSLRTTGNTEAFF
TRBV5-5	TRBD2	.	TRBJ2-1	TGTGCCAGCAGCTTTAGGGAGGGCCCAGTCAATGAGCAGTTCTTC	CASSFREGPVNEQFF
TRBV3-1/TRBV3-2	TRBD2	.	TRBJ2-3	TGTGCCAGCAGCCCACCTAGCGGGGGAGTGGATACGCAGTATTTT	CASSPPSGGVDTQYF
TRBV29-1	.	.	TRBJ2-7	TGCAGCGTGTCCCAGGGAGGTGATGCCGAGCAGTACTTC	CSVSQGGDAEQYF
TRBV7-8	.	once	TRBJ2-7	TGTGCCAGCAGCTTAGCGAGAACAGACCACGAGCAGTACTTC	CASSLARTDHEQYF
TRBV29-1	.	once	TRBJ1-1	TGCAGCGCCCGGAGGACGTTCGGCACTGAAGCTTTCTTT	CSARRTFGTEAFF
TRBV14	TRBD2	.	TRBJ2-5	TGTGCCAGCAGCCTAGGACTAGCGGGAGTAGAGACCCAGTACTTC	CASSLGLAGVETQYF
TRBV27	.	few	TRBJ2-1	TGTGCCAGCACTCCTCAAGGGAGCTCCTACAATGAGCAGTTCTTC	CASTPQGSSYNEQFF
TRBV7-2	TRBD1	.	TRBJ2-5	TGTGCCAGCGGGCCGGGACAGGGATCATTAGAGACCCAGTACTTC	CASGPGQGSLETQYF
TRBV19	.	.	TRBJ2-5	TGTGCCACTAAGGCCAGGGCTAGCGCCGAAGAGACCCAGTACTTC	CATKARASAEETQYF
TRBV6-5	TRBD1	.	TRBJ1-4	TGTGCCAGCAGACAGGGGGCCATCGGAAAACTGTTTTTT	CASRQGAIGKLFF
TRBV5-1	.	once	TRBJ2-5	TGCGCCAGCAGCTTGGTAGAGGCCGCCTTGGGGACCCAGTACTTC	CASSLVEAALGTQYF
TRBV5-4	TRBD2	.	TRBJ2-1	TGTGCCAGCAGCTTGGAGCTAGCGGGGTCCTACAATGAGCAGTTCTTC	CASSLELAGSYNEQFF
TRBV13	TRBD2	.	TRBJ2-2	TGTGCCAGCAGCACGAGCGGGGGCCTTGGGGAGAACACCGGGGAGCTGTTTTTT	CASSTSGGLGENTGELFF
TRBV27	.	.	TRBJ1-2	TGTGCCAGCAGTTTACAGGGGAGCCGTTATGGCTACACCTTC	CASSLQGSRYGYTF
TRBV7-9	.	.	TRBJ2-7	TGTGCCAGCAGCACCCGGGACATCTACGAGCAGTACTTC	CASSTRDIYEQYF
TRBV28	TRBD1	.	TRBJ1-6	TGTGCCAGCAGTGGGACAGGCCTACCCTATAATTCACCCCTCCACTTT	CASSGTGLPYNSPLHF
TRBV11-2	.	.	TRBJ2-5	TGTGCCAGCAGCTCTCAGGCTAGCGCGGAGACCCAGTACTTC	CASSSQASAETQYF
TRBV18	.	.	TRBJ2-7	TGTGCCAGCTCAACGACAAGGGGCCTATTGATCCTTCACGAGCAGTACTTC	CASSTTRGLLILHEQYF
TRBV10-2	TRBD2	.	TRBJ2-5	TGCGCCAGCAGTGGAGGACTAGCGGGAACCGGTGAGACCCAGTACTTC	CASSGGLAGTGETQYF
TRBV30	.	.	TRBJ2-5	TGTGCCTGGAGTGCTATCGAGACCCAGTACTTC	CAWSAIETQYF
TRBV30	TRBD1	.	TRBJ2-5	TGTGCCTGGAGAACAACAGGGGAAAAAGAGACCCAGTACTTC	CAWRTTGEKETQYF
TRBV5-6	.	.	TRBJ1-1	TGTGCCAGCAGCTTGAGTGGAGAAATGCCCACTGAAGCTTTCTTT	CASSLSGEMPTEAFF
TRBV19	TRBD1	.	TRBJ2-5	TGTGCCAGTAGTATCCTCCGACAGGGTCAAGAGACCCAGTACTTC	CASSILRQGQETQYF
TRBV30	.	.	TRBJ1-3	TGTGCCTGGAGTGTTTCCGGGGTCTTCTCTGGAAACACCATATATTTT	CAWSVSGVFSGNTIYF